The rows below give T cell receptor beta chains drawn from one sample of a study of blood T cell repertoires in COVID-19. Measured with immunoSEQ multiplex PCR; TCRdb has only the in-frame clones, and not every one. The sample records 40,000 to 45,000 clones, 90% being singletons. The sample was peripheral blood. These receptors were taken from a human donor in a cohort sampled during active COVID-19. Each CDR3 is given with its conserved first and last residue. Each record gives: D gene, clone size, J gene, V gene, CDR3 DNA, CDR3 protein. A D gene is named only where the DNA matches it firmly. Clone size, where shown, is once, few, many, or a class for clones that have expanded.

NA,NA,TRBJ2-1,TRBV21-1,TGTGCCAGCAGCAAAGTCCGGCGGGGTCACTCCTACAATGAGCAGTTCTTC,CASSKVRRGHSYNEQFF
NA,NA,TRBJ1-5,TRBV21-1,TGTGCCAGCAGCCCCCCTATAGGGAGAGTTAGCAATCAGCCCCAGCATTTT,CASSPPIGRVSNQPQHF
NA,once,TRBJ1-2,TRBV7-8,TGTGCCAGCAGCTCCAGAACGGGGGGCGCGAGGGGCTACACCTTC,CASSSRTGGARGYTF
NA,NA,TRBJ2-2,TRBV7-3,TGTGCCAGCAGCTTAAGGAACAGCTTCAAACATGGCACCGGGGAGCTGTTTTTT,CASSLRNSFKHGTGELFF
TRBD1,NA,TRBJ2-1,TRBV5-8,TGTGCCAGCAGCCCCGGGACAGGGAAAGGCAATGAGCAGTTCTTC,CASSPGTGKGNEQFF
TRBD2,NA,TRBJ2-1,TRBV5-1,TGCGCCAGCACGGGACTAGCGGGAGTGAGTGAGCAGTTCTTC,CASTGLAGVSEQFF
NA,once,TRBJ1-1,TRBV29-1,TGCAGCGTTGACAGGTCCGGAGCTTTCTTT,CSVDRSGAFF
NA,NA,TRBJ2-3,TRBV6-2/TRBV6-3,TGTGCCAGCAGTTCTAAACCCGAGGGCGGAGATACGCAGTATTTT,CASSSKPEGGDTQYF
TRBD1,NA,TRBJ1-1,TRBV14,TGTGCCAGCAGCCTGGACAGGGGTTACACTGAAGCTTTCTTT,CASSLDRGYTEAFF
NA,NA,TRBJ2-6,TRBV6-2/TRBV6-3,TGTGCCAGCAGTGGCGGACAGATTAGCTCTGGGGCCAACGTCCTGACTTTC,CASSGGQISSGANVLTF
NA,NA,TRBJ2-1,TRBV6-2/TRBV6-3,TGTGCCAGCAGTTACGGCACAGAGCAGTTCTTC,CASSYGTEQFF
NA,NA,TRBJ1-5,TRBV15,TGTGCCACCAGCAGAGATAGGGGGTACAATCAGCCCCAGCATTTT,CATSRDRGYNQPQHF
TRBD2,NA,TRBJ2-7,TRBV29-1,TGCAGCGTTGAACTAGCGGGATCAGCTAGAGAGCAGTACTTC,CSVELAGSAREQYF
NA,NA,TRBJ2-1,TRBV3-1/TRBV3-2,TGTGCCAGCAGCATGCTGGAGATCTACAATGAGCAGTTCTTC,CASSMLEIYNEQFF
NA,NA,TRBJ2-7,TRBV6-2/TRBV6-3,TGTGCCAGCAGTGTTAGGGGTTACGAGCAGTACTTC,CASSVRGYEQYF
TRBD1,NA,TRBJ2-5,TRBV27,TGTGCCAGCAGTTCCCCAAGGACAGGAAGGTACCAAGAGACCCAGTACTTC,CASSSPRTGRYQETQYF
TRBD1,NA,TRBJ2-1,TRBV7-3,TGTGCCAGCAGCAAAGGACAGGGGGGGCATGAGCAGTTCTTC,CASSKGQGGHEQFF
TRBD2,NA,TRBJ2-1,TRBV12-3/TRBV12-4,TGTGCCAGCAGTTCCCTAGCGGACAATGAGCAGTTCTTC,CASSSLADNEQFF
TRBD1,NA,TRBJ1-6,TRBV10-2,TGCGCCAGCAGTGAGTCAGGGGGCAAACATAATTCACCCCTCCACTTT,CASSESGGKHNSPLHF
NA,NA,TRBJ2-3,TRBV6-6,TGTGCCAGCAGTTACGTGGCCACAGATACGCAGTATTTT,CASSYVATDTQYF
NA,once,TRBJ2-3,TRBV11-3,TGTGCCAGCAGCCTCAGGACAACTAGCACAGATACGCAGTATTTT,CASSLRTTSTDTQYF
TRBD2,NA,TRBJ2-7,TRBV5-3,TGTGCCAGAAGCTCGGAAGCTAGCGGGAGGTGGGGGCTGTGGGAGCAGTACTTC,CARSSEASGRWGLWEQYF
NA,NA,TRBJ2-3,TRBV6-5,TGTGCCAGCAGTTACAGGGGTCGATCCACAGATACGCAGTATTTT,CASSYRGRSTDTQYF
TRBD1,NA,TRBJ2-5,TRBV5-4,TGTGCCAGCAACTCGAATGCAGGGGGCGGGGAGACCCAGTACTTC,CASNSNAGGGETQYF
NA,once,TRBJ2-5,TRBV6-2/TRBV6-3,TGTGCCAGCAGTTACGTTCGCGGGAAAACCCAGTACTTC,CASSYVRGKTQYF
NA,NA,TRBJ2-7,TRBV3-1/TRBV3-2,TGTGCCAGCAGCCGCGGCGGGGGCAAGGCCTACGAGCAGTACTTC,CASSRGGGKAYEQYF
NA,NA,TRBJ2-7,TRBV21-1,TGTGCCAGCAGCAAATCCCGAACGGTGGACAGGGCCCTCTACGAGCAGTACTTC,CASSKSRTVDRALYEQYF
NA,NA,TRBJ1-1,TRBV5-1,TGCGCCAGCAGCTTAAATGCGGGGATGAACACTGAAGCTTTCTTT,CASSLNAGMNTEAFF
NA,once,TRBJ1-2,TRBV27,TGTGCCAGCAGTCCGGGGCTGACAGGCTATGGCTACACCTTC,CASSPGLTGYGYTF
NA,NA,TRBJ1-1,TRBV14,TGTGCCAGCAGTCCTCAGGGTCTCAAGAACACTGAAGCTTTCTTT,CASSPQGLKNTEAFF
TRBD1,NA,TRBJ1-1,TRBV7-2,TGTGCCAGCAGCTTAGAAGTCAGGGGGACCACTGAAGCTTTCTTT,CASSLEVRGTTEAFF
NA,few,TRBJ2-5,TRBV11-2,TGTGCCAGCAGCTTAGCTCAAGAGACCCAGTACTTC,CASSLAQETQYF
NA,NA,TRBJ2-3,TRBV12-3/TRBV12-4,TGTGCCAGCAGTTACTCAAAAGATACGCAGTATTTT,CASSYSKDTQYF
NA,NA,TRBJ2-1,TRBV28,TGTGCCAGCAGTTTTTCCCCGGGTCTTGCCTCCTACAATGAGCAGTTCTTC,CASSFSPGLASYNEQFF
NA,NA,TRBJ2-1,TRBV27,TGTGCCAGCAGTGGGCAAGGTGGAGGCACTGAGCAGTTCTTC,CASSGQGGGTEQFF
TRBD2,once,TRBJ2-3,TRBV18,TGTGCCAGCTCAGGCAACCTAGCGGGGTCAGATACGCAGTATTTT,CASSGNLAGSDTQYF
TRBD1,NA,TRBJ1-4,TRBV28,TGTGCCAGCAGTTTGGGCGGCAGGGGGCGAGAAAAACTGTTTTTT,CASSLGGRGREKLFF
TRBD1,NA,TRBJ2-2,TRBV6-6,TGTGCCAGCAGATCGACAGGGCGTAGGGCCGGGGAGCTGTTTTTT,CASRSTGRRAGELFF
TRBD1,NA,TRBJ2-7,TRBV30,TGTGCCTGGAGTGTTAGGACCGGGACAGGGGGCTACGAGCAGTACTTC,CAWSVRTGTGGYEQYF
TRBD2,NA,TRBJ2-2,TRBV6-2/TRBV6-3,TGTGCCAGCAGTTCGGGACTAGCGGGCACCGGGGAGCTGTTTTTT,CASSSGLAGTGELFF
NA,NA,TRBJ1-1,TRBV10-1,TGCGCCAGCAGTGCCGGGGGGCGCGGCACTGAAGCTTTCTTT,CASSAGGRGTEAFF
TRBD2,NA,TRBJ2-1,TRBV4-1,TGCGCCAGCAGCCAAAGTGATAGCGGGGCTCACAATGAGCAGTTCTTC,CASSQSDSGAHNEQFF
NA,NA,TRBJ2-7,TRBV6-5,TGTGCCAGCAGTTACTCAGGTGTTGGGCCCTACGAGCAGTACTTC,CASSYSGVGPYEQYF
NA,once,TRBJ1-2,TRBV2,TGTGCCAGCAGTGTATGGCAGGGTGTAAGCCTATCGTATGGCTACACCTTC,CASSVWQGVSLSYGYTF
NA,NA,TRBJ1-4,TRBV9,TGTGCCAGCAGCGTAGACGCCGCGGGGGAAAAACTGTTTTTT,CASSVDAAGEKLFF
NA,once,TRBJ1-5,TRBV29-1,TGCAGCGTCCTACTCCAAGGGGCATCAACCCTCCGGAATCAGCCCCAGCATTTT,CSVLLQGASTLRNQPQHF